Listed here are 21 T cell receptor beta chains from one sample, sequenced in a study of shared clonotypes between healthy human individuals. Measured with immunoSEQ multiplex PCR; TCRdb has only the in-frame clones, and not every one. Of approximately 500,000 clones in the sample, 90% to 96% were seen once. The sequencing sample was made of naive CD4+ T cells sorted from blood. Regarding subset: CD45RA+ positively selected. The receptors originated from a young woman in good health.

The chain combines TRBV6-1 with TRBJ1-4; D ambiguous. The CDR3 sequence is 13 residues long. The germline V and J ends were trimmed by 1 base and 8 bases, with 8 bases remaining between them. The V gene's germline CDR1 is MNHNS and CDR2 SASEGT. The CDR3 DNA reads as TGTGCCAGCAGTGAAGTCGGAGGGGAAAAACTGTTTTTT. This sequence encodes CASSEVGGEKLFF.

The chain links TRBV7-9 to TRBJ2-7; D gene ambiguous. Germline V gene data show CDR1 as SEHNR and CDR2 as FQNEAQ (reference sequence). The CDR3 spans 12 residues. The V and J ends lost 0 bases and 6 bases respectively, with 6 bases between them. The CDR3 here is CASSLALSEQYF. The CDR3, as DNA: TGTGCCAGCAGCTTAGCGCTCTCCGAGCAGTACTTC.

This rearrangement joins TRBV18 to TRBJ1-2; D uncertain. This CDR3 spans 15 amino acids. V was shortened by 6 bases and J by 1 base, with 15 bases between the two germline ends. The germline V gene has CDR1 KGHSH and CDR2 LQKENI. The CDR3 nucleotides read TGTGCCAGCTCTCAAAATTCAGAGCATAACTATGGCTACACCTTC. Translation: CASSQNSEHNYGYTF. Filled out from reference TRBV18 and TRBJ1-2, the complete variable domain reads NAGVMQNPRHLVRRRGQEARLRCSPMKGHSHVYWYRQLPEEGLKFMVYLQKENIIDESGMPKERFSAEFPKEGPSILRIQQVVRGDSAAYFCASSQNSEHNYGYTFGSGTRLTVV.

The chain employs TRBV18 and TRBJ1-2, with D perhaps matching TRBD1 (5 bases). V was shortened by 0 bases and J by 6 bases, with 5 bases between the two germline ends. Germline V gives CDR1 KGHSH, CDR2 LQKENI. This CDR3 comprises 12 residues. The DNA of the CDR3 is TGTGCCAGCTCACCACCGGGGGATGGCTACACCTTC. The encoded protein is CASSPPGDGYTF.

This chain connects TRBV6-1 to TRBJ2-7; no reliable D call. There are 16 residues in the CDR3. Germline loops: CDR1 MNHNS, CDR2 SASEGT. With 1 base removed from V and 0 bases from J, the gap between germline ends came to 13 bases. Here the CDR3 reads CASSEGVARASYEQYF. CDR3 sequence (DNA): TGTGCCAGCAGTGAAGGGGTTGCAAGAGCCTCCTACGAGCAGTACTTC.

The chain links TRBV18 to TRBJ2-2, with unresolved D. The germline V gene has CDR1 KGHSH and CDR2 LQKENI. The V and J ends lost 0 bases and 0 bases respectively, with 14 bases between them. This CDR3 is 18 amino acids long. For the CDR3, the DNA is TGTGCCAGCTCACCACCGCGGTTCGGGCAAGCGAACACCGGGGAGCTGTTTTTT. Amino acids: CASSPPRFGQANTGELFF.

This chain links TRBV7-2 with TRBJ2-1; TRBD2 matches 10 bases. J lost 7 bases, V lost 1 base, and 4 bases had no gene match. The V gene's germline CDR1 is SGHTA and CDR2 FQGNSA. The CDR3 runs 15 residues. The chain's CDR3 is CASSLVSSGSNEQFF. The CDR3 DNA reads TGTGCCAGCAGCTTAGTCTCTAGCGGGAGTAATGAGCAGTTCTTC.

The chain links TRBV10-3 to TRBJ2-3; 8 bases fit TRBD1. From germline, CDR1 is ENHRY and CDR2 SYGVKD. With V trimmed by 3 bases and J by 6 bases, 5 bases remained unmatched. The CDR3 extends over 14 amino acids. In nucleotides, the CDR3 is TGTGCCATCAGTGAAGGACAGGGTGTGGATACGCAGTATTTT. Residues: CAISEGQGVDTQYF.

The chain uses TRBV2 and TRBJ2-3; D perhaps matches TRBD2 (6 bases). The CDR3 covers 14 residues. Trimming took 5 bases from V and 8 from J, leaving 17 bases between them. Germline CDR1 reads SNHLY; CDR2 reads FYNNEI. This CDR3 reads CASSSEWAEGTQYF. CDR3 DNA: TGTGCCAGCAGTTCCGAGTGGGCGGAGGGTACGCAGTATTTT.

CDR3 coding DNA: TGTGCCAGCAGTTCGGGACAGGGGGGCTTTTTTTACGAGCAGTACTTC. Amino acids: CASSSGQGGFFYEQYF. This chain links TRBV28 with TRBJ2-5, with 11 bases matching TRBD1. With the DNA end fitting TRBJ2-7 better, the J assignment may be wrong. CDR1 MDHEN and CDR2 SYDVKM come from the germline V gene. The CDR3 is 16 residues long.

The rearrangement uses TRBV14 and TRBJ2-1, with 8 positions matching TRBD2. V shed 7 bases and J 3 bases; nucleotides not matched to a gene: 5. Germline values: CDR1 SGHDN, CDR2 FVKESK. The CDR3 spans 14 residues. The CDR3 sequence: CASTSGGIYNEQFF. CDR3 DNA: TGTGCCAGCACGAGCGGGGGAATCTACAATGAGCAGTTCTTC.

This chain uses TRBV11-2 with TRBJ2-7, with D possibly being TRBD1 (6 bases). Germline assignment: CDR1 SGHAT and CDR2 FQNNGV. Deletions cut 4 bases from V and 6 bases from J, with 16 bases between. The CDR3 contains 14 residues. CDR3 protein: CASSSRQARGEQYF. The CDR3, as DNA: TGTGCCAGCAGCTCGAGACAGGCTAGGGGCGAGCAGTACTTC.

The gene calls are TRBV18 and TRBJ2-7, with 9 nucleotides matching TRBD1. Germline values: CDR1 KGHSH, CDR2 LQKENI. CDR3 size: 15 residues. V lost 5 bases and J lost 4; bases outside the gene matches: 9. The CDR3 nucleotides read TGTGCCAGCTCAAAGCCGGGACAGGGCCGGTACGAGCAGTACTTC. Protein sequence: CASSKPGQGRYEQYF.

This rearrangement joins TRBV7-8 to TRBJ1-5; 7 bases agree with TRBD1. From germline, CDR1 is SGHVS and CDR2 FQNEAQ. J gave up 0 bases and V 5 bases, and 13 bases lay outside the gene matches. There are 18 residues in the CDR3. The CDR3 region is CASSRSGQTDYSNQPQHF. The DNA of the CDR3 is TGTGCCAGCAGCCGTTCGGGACAGACAGACTATAGCAATCAGCCCCAGCATTTT.

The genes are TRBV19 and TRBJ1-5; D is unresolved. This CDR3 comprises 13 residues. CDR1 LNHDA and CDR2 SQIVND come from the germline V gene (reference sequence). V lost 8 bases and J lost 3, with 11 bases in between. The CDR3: CASGGRYNQPQHF. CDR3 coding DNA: TGTGCCAGTGGTGGACGGTACAATCAGCCCCAGCATTTT.

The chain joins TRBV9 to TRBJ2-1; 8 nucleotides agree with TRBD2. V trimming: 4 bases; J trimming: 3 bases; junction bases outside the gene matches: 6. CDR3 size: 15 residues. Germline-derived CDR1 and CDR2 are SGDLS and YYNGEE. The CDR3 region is CASSTSGSGYNEQFF. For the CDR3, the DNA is TGTGCCAGCAGCACCAGCGGGAGCGGCTACAATGAGCAGTTCTTC.

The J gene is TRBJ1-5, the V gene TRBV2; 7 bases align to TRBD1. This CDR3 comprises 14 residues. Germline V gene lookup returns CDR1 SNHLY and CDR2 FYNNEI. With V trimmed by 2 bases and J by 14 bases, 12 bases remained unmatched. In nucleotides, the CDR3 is TGTGCCAGCAGTGAAAGAACAGGGGAAGTGAGTAAGCATTTT. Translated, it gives CASSERTGEVSKHF.

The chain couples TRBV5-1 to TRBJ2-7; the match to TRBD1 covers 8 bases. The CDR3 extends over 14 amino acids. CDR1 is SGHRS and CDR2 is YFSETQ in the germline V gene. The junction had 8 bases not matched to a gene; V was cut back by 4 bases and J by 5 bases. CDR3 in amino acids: CASSPGQGWDEQYF. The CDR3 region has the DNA TGCGCCAGCAGCCCCGGACAGGGCTGGGACGAGCAGTACTTC. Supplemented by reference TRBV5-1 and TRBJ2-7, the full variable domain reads KAGVTQTPRYLIKTRGQQVTLSCSPISGHRSVSWYQQTPGQGLQFLFEYFSETQRNKGNFPGRFSGRQFSNSRSEMNVSTLELGDSALYLCASSPGQGWDEQYFGPGTRLTVT.

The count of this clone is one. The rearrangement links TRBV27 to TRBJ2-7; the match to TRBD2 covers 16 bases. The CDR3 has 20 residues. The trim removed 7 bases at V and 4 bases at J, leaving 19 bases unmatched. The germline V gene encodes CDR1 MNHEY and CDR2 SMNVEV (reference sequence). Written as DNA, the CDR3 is TGTGCCAGCATCCCCCGGGGACCGGGACTAGCGGGAGGGCAGGATTACGAGCAGTACTTC. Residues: CASIPRGPGLAGGQDYEQYF.

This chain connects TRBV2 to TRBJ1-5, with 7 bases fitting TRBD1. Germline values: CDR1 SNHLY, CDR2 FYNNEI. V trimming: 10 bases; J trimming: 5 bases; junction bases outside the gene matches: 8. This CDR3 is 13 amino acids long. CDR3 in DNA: TGTGCCACAGGACAGGAAAGGTATCAGCCCCAGCATTTT. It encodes CATGQERYQPQHF.

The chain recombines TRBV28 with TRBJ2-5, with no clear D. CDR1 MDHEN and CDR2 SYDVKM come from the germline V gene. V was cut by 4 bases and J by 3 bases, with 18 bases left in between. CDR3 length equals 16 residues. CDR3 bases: TGTGCCAGCAGTTCACCGCCCTTGTTTGGGGAAGAGACCCAGTACTTC. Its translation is CASSSPPLFGEETQYF.